This TCR beta chain originates from a study of blood T cells in healthy people across ages. Study-wide findings and caveats: Older individuals had lower TCR beta diversity per million T cells (the decline was roughly linear).

The use of a sample-barcoded 5' primer and a J-beta primer mix characterized a second PCR of 7 to 11 cycles. TCRdb used MiXCR to reprocess the 5' RACE reads, holding one entry per CDR3 protein. In the table there are hundreds of thousands of distinct CDR3 sequences, 58% of which are singletons. Of note for this clonotype: Its antigen is unknown.

CDR3 size: 13 residues. CDR1 is DFQATT, CDR2 SNEGSKA, per germline (reference sequence). V was clipped by 1 base and J by 4 bases, with 10 bases between them. The sample was blood. The clonotype was recovered from a man aged 25-40 years in good health. This sequence joins TRBV20-1 and TRBJ1-1; no firm D call. The CDR3 bases are TGCAGTGCTAGAGTGACGGGTGGCACTGAAGCTTTCTTT. Protein sequence: CSARVTGGTEAFF.